These T cell receptor beta chains were read from a single sample in a study of blood T cells in healthy people across ages. TCRdb reprocessed the 5' RACE reads with MiXCR, giving one entry per CDR3 protein. The sample has roughly 800,000 distinct CDR3 sequences, about three fifths seen once; the top ten hold about 20%. The sequencing input was blood. These receptors all stem from a man younger than 40 in good health. The CDR3 runs from the conserved cysteine through the conserved F or W. Each record gives: clone size, D gene, V gene, CDR3 protein. The D gene is left open where the match is weak. The size entry is marked missing in some rows and otherwise reads once, few, many or a size class.

>NA|NA|TRBV5-1
CASSLEPQGTSYGYTF
>NA|TRBD2|TRBV20-1
CSAVIRGGSLNTGELFF
>NA|NA|TRBV10-3
CAITSGDNTAPEAFF
>NA|NA|TRBV20-1
CSARRMGGGYTF
>NA|NA|TRBV7-8
CASSLAVYNEQYF
>NA|NA|TRBV29-1
CSVTTGGNQPQHF
>NA|TRBD2|TRBV20-1
CSAISGGAGTQYF
>once|TRBD1|TRBV18
CASSPRGTEISNYGYTF
>NA|NA|TRBV20-1
CSASTAARESYTF
>NA|NA|TRBV9
CASSVGGLQSYEQYF
>few|NA|TRBV4-2
CASSQGQSDNSPLHF
>once|NA|TRBV30
CAWNSGPGLGGNTIYF
>NA|NA|TRBV4-2
CASSQHIYGSYNEQFF
>NA|NA|TRBV5-6
CASSFGTTDQPQHF
>few|TRBD1|TRBV10-1
CASSEPRTGNNEQFF
>few|TRBD2|TRBV5-1
CASSGLAGVADEQFF
>NA|TRBD2|TRBV7-9
CASSLAQWGGYEQYF
>NA|NA|TRBV21-1
CASSPDREKQPQHF
>NA|NA|TRBV5-1
CASSSDTTDTQYF
>few|NA|TRBV30
CAWSVGDGYTF
>NA|NA|TRBV25-1
CASSETGKGAREQYF
>NA|NA|TRBV21-1
CASSKKRRGQETQYF
>few|NA|TRBV7-6
CASSLAPRFTDTQYF
>NA|NA|TRBV12-3/TRBV12-4
CASHLNFGELFF